This TCR beta chain was captured in a study of T-cell reconstitution after alpha-beta-depleted transplantation in children. Regarding the study as a whole: Surviving recipient T cells and thymic progenitors produced the high day-60 TCRbeta diversity seen in some patients. The authors attributed T-cell counts and diversity one year after transplant mostly to newly produced T cells. As was reported, about two months after transplant, alpha-beta T cells came from several hundred expanded graft clones.

Library preparation (for TCRbeta) was performed with unique molecular identifiers. MiXCR was run by TCRdb on the PCR reads, yielding one entry per CDR3 protein. The repertoire holds about 400,000 distinct CDR3 sequences, with about a sixth as singletons. This clonotype showed up many times. Its antigen is as yet unknown. The CDR3 loop spans 16 amino acids. Trimming removed 0 bases at V and 0 bases at J, with 9 bases between. Germline-derived CDR1 and CDR2 are LNHNV and YYDKDF (reference sequence). The receptor was derived from a boy younger than two who had a stem cell transplant for Wiskott-Aldrich syndrome, so the T cells may come from the graft donor. The V and J genes are TRBV15 and TRBJ2-4; TRBD2 is a possible D gene (5 bases). This sample comprised PBMCs, mostly from graft donor cells, obtained 360 days after TCRalphabeta/CD19-depleted stem cell transplant. CDR3 protein: CATSRDRGGAKNIQYF. CDR3 nucleotide sequence: TGTGCCACCAGCAGAGATCGTGGAGGAGCCAAAAACATTCAGTACTTC.